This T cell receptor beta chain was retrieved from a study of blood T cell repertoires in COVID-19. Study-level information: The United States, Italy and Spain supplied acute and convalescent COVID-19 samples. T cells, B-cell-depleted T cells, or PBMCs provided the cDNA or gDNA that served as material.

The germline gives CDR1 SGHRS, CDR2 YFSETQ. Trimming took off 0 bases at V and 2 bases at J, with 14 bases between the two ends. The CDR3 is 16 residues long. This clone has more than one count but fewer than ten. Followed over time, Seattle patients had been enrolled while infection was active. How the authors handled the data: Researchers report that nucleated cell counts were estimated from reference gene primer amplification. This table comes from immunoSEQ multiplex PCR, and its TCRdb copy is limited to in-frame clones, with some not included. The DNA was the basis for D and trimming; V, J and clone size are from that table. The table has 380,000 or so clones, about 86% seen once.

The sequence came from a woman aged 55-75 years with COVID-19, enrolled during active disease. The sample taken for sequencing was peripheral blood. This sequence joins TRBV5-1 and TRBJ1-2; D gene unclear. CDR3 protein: CASSLASGGVNYGYTF. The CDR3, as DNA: TGCGCCAGCAGCTTGGCATCAGGCGGGGTCAACTATGGCTACACCTTC.